This T cell receptor (beta chain) stems from a study of CD8+ T cells in alopecia areata. Turning to this clone: The antigen is undetermined.

General study findings and limits: TCR sharing across patients was less clear than in mice, possibly HLA-related.

The germline V gene has CDR1 SGHTA and CDR2 FQGNSA. The CDR3 totals 14 residues. Trimming pared 6 bases from V and 9 bases from J, leaving 18 bases between. Isolated RNA was reverse transcribed into cDNA used as the sequencing template. Clones were sequenced by immunoSEQ multiplex PCR, and TCRdb holds only the in-frame ones, with some missing. The data contain 150,000 to 200,000 clones, just under 65% of them singletons. The treatment is: oral pan-JAK inhibitor, 5-10 mg twice daily. The chain combines TRBV7-2 with TRBJ2-1; D is perhaps TRBD1 (6 bases). The sequencing here drew on CD4+ T cells sorted from blood, taken between weeks 47 and 50, from a patient treated with tofacitinib. This TCR was sampled from a human donor with alopecia areata. The CDR3, as DNA: TGTGCCAGCAGACGCGGGTTCCAGGGGAGTGAGCAGTTCTTC. Amino acid sequence: CASRRGFQGSEQFF.